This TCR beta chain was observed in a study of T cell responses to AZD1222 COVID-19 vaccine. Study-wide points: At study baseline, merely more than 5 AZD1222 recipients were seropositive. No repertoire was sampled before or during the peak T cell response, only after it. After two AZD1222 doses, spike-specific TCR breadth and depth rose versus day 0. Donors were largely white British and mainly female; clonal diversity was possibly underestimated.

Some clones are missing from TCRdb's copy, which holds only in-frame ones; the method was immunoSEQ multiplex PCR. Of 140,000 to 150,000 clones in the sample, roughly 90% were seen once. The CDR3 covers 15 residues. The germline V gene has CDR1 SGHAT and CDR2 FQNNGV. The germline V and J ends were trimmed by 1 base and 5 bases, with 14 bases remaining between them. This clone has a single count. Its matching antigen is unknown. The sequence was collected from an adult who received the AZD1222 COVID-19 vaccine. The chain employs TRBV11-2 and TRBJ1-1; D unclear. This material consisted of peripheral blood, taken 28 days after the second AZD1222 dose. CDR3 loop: CASSLGVSLWTEAFF. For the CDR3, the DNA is TGTGCCAGCAGCTTAGGAGTCTCATTGTGGACTGAAGCTTTCTTT. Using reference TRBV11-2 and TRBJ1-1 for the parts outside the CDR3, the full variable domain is EAGVAQSPRYKIIEKRQSVAFWCNPISGHATLYWYQQILGQGPKLLIQFQNNGVVDDSQLPKDRFSAERLKGVDSTLKIQPAKLEDSAVYLCASSLGVSLWTEAFFGQGTRLTVV.